Each of the 20 T cell receptor beta chains below was sequenced from the same sample in a study of cytomegalovirus exposure and HLA in healthy donors (dated by TCRdb to the late 2010s). Preparation of the library involved the immunoSEQ multiplex PCR assay. The multiplex PCR relied on a mix of 60 forward primers for TCR Vbeta segments and 13 reverse primers for TCR Jbeta segments. TCRdb holds this immuneACCESS table with in-frame rearrangements only. Some clones are missing; in checked studies, unresolved V genes explain under half, and the rest has no known cause. The table for this sample lists under 200,000 clones; 79% of them were counted only once. The leading ten clones occupy approximately 4.4% of the sample. Input material: PBMCs. The receptors originated from a woman in her 30s in good health and CMV-seropositive.

The J gene is TRBJ1-4, the V gene TRBV7-9; 7 nucleotides align to TRBD1. From germline, CDR1 is SEHNR and CDR2 FQNEAQ (reference sequence). Trimming removed 2 bases from V and 12 bases from J; junction bases left unmatched: 15. The CDR3 totals 16 residues. The CDR3 region has the DNA TGTGCCAGCAGCTTAACTTCCCCCCGGGACAGTGACGAACTGTTTTTT. This codes for CASSLTSPRDSDELFF.

The V and J genes are TRBV5-4 and TRBJ2-3; 12 bases align to TRBD2. The CDR3 spans 16 residues. The V and J ends lost 4 bases and 3 bases, in that order; junction bases with no gene match: 6. CDR1 and CDR2 from the germline V gene are SGHNT and YYREEE (reference sequence). Written as DNA, the CDR3 is TGTGCCAGCAGCCCCGGGCTAGCGGGAGGGACAGATACGCAGTATTTT. Its translation is CASSPGLAGGTDTQYF.

This clone was observed a handful of times. V and J are TRBV5-4 and TRBJ1-2, with 8 nucleotides matching TRBD1. This CDR3 is built from 14 residues. CDR1 and CDR2 from the germline V gene are SGHNT and YYREEE (reference sequence). J lost 6 bases, V lost 0 bases, and 4 bases had no gene match. The CDR3 loop reads CASSLEAGGDGYTF. The CDR3 nucleotides are TGTGCCAGCAGCTTGGAGGCAGGGGGCGATGGCTACACCTTC.

This clone was detected only a few times. The chain has TRBV10-1 and TRBJ2-7; 8 nucleotides line up with TRBD2. This CDR3 has 17 amino acids. Germline V gene data show CDR1 as WNHNN and CDR2 as SYGVQD (reference sequence). Germline trimming cut 7 bases from V and 1 base from J; bases unmatched to any gene: 15. This chain's CDR3 is CASIEENGRAPSYEQYF. The DNA for the CDR3 is TGCGCCAGCATAGAGGAAAACGGGAGGGCCCCTTCCTACGAGCAGTACTTC.

The chain joins TRBV19 to TRBJ1-1, with D hard to call. The germline CDR1 and CDR2 sequences are LNHDA and SQIVND (reference sequence). The V end lost 0 bases, the J end lost 1 base, and 9 bases lay between the germline ends. The CDR3 is 15 residues long. The CDR3 region is CASSIEGRGNTEAFF. As DNA, the CDR3 is TGTGCCAGTAGTATAGAGGGGAGAGGGAACACTGAAGCTTTCTTT.

The rearrangement joins TRBV4-3 to TRBJ1-6, with a tentative D call TRBD1 (5 bases). Trimming cost V 0 bases and J 9 bases, with 15 bases left between them. The CDR3 sequence is 16 residues long. Germline lookup yields CDR1 LGHNA and CDR2 YSLEER. The CDR3 region has the DNA TGCGCCAGCAGCCAAGATAGGGCAGGGTATGGTTCACCCCTCCACTTT. This gives the protein CASSQDRAGYGSPLHF.

This rearrangement joins TRBV5-1 to TRBJ1-1; D not certain. In germline, CDR1 is SGHRS, CDR2 YFSETQ. The V and J ends lost 0 bases and 0 bases respectively, with 12 bases between them. This CDR3 contains 16 residues. The CDR3 reads CASSLVPTEMNTEAFF. The CDR3 DNA follows: TGCGCCAGCAGCTTGGTCCCCACAGAGATGAACACTGAAGCTTTCTTT.

The V and J genes are TRBV10-3 and TRBJ2-5; TRBD1 might be the D (6 bases). From germline, CDR1 is ENHRY and CDR2 SYGVKD. Trimming removed 10 bases at V and 3 bases at J, with 15 bases between. The CDR3 has 13 residues. CDR3: CATETGQEETQYF. DNA for the CDR3: TGTGCCACAGAAACAGGGCAGGAAGAGACCCAGTACTTC.

The chain combines TRBV11-3 with TRBJ2-5, with TRBD2 matching 13 bases. Germline V gives CDR1 SGHNT, CDR2 YENEEA. This CDR3 comprises 16 residues. The V gene end was trimmed by 5 bases and the J gene end by 4 bases; junction bases not matched to a gene: 7. CDR3 region: CASSRGLAGVVETQYF. CDR3 coding DNA: TGTGCCAGCAGCCGAGGACTAGCGGGAGTCGTAGAGACCCAGTACTTC.

The chain combines TRBV10-3 with TRBJ1-1, with 10 bases fitting TRBD1. The germline V gene has CDR1 ENHRY and CDR2 SYGVKD. The CDR3 has 13 amino acids. The trim removed 10 bases at V and 4 bases at J, leaving 6 bases unmatched. The CDR3 loop is CATGTGESTEAFF. CDR3 sequence (DNA): TGTGCCACCGGGACAGGGGAATCCACTGAAGCTTTCTTT.

The rearrangement joins TRBV29-1 to TRBJ1-1; no reliable D call. Germline CDR1 reads SQVTM; CDR2 reads ANQGSEA. The CDR3 consists of 13 residues. Trimming shortened V by 0 bases and J by 11 bases, and 16 bases separated the two germline ends. This CDR3 reads CSVEEQYTSGAFF. The CDR3 DNA sequence: TGCAGCGTTGAAGAACAGTACACTTCTGGTGCTTTCTTT.

The rearrangement uses TRBV18 and TRBJ1-5; 7 bases fit TRBD1. The junction had 5 bases not matched to a gene; V was cut back by 4 bases and J by 8 bases. This CDR3 has 13 residues. From germline, CDR1 is KGHSH and CDR2 LQKENI. CDR3 protein: CASSHTDREPQHF. The CDR3 nucleotides read TGTGCCAGCTCACACACCGACAGGGAGCCCCAGCATTTT.

This clone has a single count. The chain joins TRBV7-6 to TRBJ2-5; 11 bases match TRBD2. CDR3 length equals 20 residues. Germline values: CDR1 SGHVS, CDR2 FNYEAQ. V dropped 5 bases and J dropped 3; count of bases not matched to a gene: 20. For the CDR3, the DNA is TGTGCCAGCAGCGTAACCCGGGGACAGATCGGGACTAGCGGTAAAGAGACCCAGTACTTC. Translating gives CASSVTRGQIGTSGKETQYF. Looking up the rest from reference TRBV7-6 and TRBJ2-5 gives the full variable domain: GAGVSQSPRYKVTKRGQDVALRCDPISGHVSLYWYRQALGQGPEFLTYFNYEAQQDKSGLPNDRFSAERPEGSISTLTIQRTEQRDSAMYRCASSVTRGQIGTSGKETQYFGPGTRLLVL.

The CDR3 bases are TGTGCCAGCAGCCTGGGACTAGCGATTAACACCGGGGAGCTGTTTTTT. This sequence encodes CASSLGLAINTGELFF. The V gene is TRBV2, the J gene TRBJ2-2, with 10 bases aligning to TRBD2. The junction had 6 bases not matched to a gene; V was cut back by 6 bases and J by 2 bases. The CDR3 covers 16 residues. CDR1 is SNHLY and CDR2 is FYNNEI in the germline V gene. Together with reference TRBV2 and TRBJ2-2, the CDR3 gives the full variable domain: EPEVTQTPSHQVTQMGQEVILRCVPISNHLYFYWYRQILGQKVEFLVSFYNNEISEKSEIFDDQFSVERPDGSNFTLKIRSTKLEDSAMYFCASSLGLAINTGELFFGEGSRLTVL.

The chain couples TRBV5-1 to TRBJ2-5; D is ambiguous. V gave up 2 bases and J gave up 5 bases, with 10 bases separating them. Germline V lookup: CDR1 SGHRS, CDR2 YFSETQ. The CDR3 has 13 residues. This CDR3 is CASSLGSLETQYF. The CDR3 DNA reads TGCGCCAGCAGCTTAGGTAGCTTGGAGACCCAGTACTTC.

The chain carries TRBV29-1 and TRBJ1-2; D remains unclear. The V and J ends lost 2 bases and 10 bases respectively, with 14 bases between them. The CDR3 runs to 12 residues. CDR1 and CDR2 (germline): SQVTM, ANQGSEA. For the CDR3, the DNA is TGCAGCGTTGAACAAGGTCCGGAGTACTACACCTTC. The encoded protein is CSVEQGPEYYTF.

This clone was picked up one time. The chain joins TRBV5-4 to TRBJ2-7; 9 nucleotides line up with TRBD2. The CDR3 runs 16 residues. After removal of 2 bases from V and 0 bases from J, the junction contained 6 bases not matched to a gene. The germline V gene has CDR1 SGHNT and CDR2 YYREEE (reference sequence). The DNA of the CDR3 is TGTGCCAGCAGCTTCCTGACTAGCGGAAGCTCCTACGAGCAGTACTTC. Its translation: CASSFLTSGSSYEQYF.

In this sample, this clone turned up a few times. The V and J genes are TRBV13 and TRBJ2-3, with D possibly being TRBD2 (5 bases). Germline V gives CDR1 PRHDT, CDR2 FYEKMQ (reference sequence). Trimming shortened V by 5 bases and J by 7 bases, and 16 bases separated the two germline ends. The CDR3 runs to 14 residues. The CDR3 nucleotides read TGTGCCAGCAGCCAGCCCCGGGGAATCCATACGCAGTATTTT. This codes for CASSQPRGIHTQYF.

This clone came up once. This chain uses TRBV5-1 with TRBJ2-3, with 7 positions matching TRBD2. Looked up from germline, CDR1 is SGHRS and CDR2 is YFSETQ. The CDR3 covers 14 residues. The trim removed 2 bases at V and 3 bases at J, leaving 3 bases unmatched. CDR3 region: CASSFGGGTDTQYF. CDR3 coding DNA: TGCGCCAGCAGCTTTGGGGGAGGGACAGATACGCAGTATTTT. The whole variable domain, filled in from reference TRBV5-1 and TRBJ2-3, reads KAGVTQTPRYLIKTRGQQVTLSCSPISGHRSVSWYQQTPGQGLQFLFEYFSETQRNKGNFPGRFSGRQFSNSRSEMNVSTLELGDSALYLCASSFGGGTDTQYFGPGTRLTVL.

V gene TRBV6-5 combines with J gene TRBJ1-5; D remains unclear. Germline values: CDR1 MNHEY, CDR2 SVGAGI. Trimming pared 8 bases from V and 2 bases from J, leaving 10 bases between. CDR3 length equals 13 residues. The CDR3 nucleotides are TGTGCCAGCGCTCGCGGGGGCAATCAGCCCCAGCATTTT. It yields the protein CASARGGNQPQHF.